These 7 T cell receptor beta chains were sequenced from one sample in a study of T cell repertoires in cytomegalovirus infection. TCRdb fed the reads into MiXCR, producing one record per CDR3 protein. The table records around 710,000 distinct CDR3 sequences, 25% to 35% of them present only once. Which antigens these TCRs recognize remains unknown. Source: cultured CD8+ T cells from PBMCs, taken from culture after CMV antigen stimulation. The receptors were sampled from a human donor in good health (CMV status not recorded). Some clones in this sample may be carry-over from other donors' samples.

The chain combines TRBV28 with TRBJ1-6, with a weak D call TRBD1 (6 bases). Per germline, CDR1 MDHEN and CDR2 SYDVKM. The CDR3 has 17 amino acids. Trimming left V 5 bases short and J 0 bases short, with 14 bases between. CDR3 region: CASSLFRGSSYNSPLHF. DNA of the CDR3: TGTGCCAGCAGTCTCTTTAGGGGGAGCTCCTATAATTCACCCCTCCACTTT.

This clonotype was observed at least ten times. The chain's CDR3 is CASSFRDGGDEQYF. The CDR3 DNA reads as TGTGCCAGCAGCTTCCGGGACGGAGGGGACGAGCAGTACTTC. V and J are TRBV7-8 and TRBJ2-7; D may be TRBD2 (6 bases). The CDR3 covers 14 residues. From germline, CDR1 is SGHVS and CDR2 FQNEAQ. V gave up 3 bases and J gave up 5 bases, with 14 bases separating them.

In its sample, this clonotype was seen a few times. The V call is TRBV19, the J call TRBJ1-2; the match to TRBD1 covers 7 bases. Germline V gene lookup returns CDR1 LNHDA and CDR2 SQIVND (reference sequence). V dropped 7 bases and J dropped 0; count of bases not matched to a gene: 5. The CDR3 spans 14 residues. The CDR3 here is CASNPGTANYGYTF. The CDR3 nucleotides read TGTGCCAGTAACCCCGGGACAGCTAACTATGGCTACACCTTC. Looking up the rest from reference TRBV19 and TRBJ1-2 gives the full variable domain: DGGITQSPKYLFRKEGQNVTLSCEQNLNHDAMYWYRQDPGQGLRLIYYSQIVNDFQKGDIAEGYSVSREKKESFPLTVTSAQKNPTAFYLCASNPGTANYGYTFGSGTRLTVV.

V gene TRBV20-1 combines with J gene TRBJ2-2; 7 nucleotides line up with TRBD2. Germline V lookup: CDR1 DFQATT, CDR2 SNEGSKA (reference sequence). V dropped 1 base and J dropped 3; count of bases not matched to a gene: 8. The CDR3 length is 16 residues. The CDR3 here is CSARVGGVEYTGELFF. In DNA, the CDR3 is TGCAGTGCTAGAGTGGGAGGGGTTGAGTACACCGGGGAGCTGTTTTTT.

This clonotype was detected only a few times. The rearrangement joins TRBV5-1 to TRBJ2-3, with D possibly matching TRBD2 (6 bases). The ends were cut back, 4 bases at V and 10 bases at J, with 22 bases in the middle. In germline, CDR1 is SGHRS, CDR2 YFSETQ. The CDR3 runs to 15 residues. CDR3 nucleotides: TGCGCCAGCAGCCCGGACGGGGCCATGGGACTTCCGCAGTATTTT. It translates to CASSPDGAMGLPQYF.

Ten or more counts support this clonotype. CDR3 amino acids: CASSTSGTGELFF. The DNA for the CDR3 is TGTGCCAGCAGCACATCAGGGACCGGGGAGCTGTTTTTT. J is TRBJ2-2 and V is TRBV7-6, with D possibly matching TRBD1 (5 bases). V was shortened by 5 bases and J by 5 bases, with 9 bases between the two germline ends. This CDR3 comprises 13 residues. Per germline, CDR1 SGHVS and CDR2 FNYEAQ.

This clonotype occurred many times. This chain uses TRBV12-3 or TRBV12-4 with TRBJ2-5; TRBD2 agrees at 9 bases. This CDR3 is built from 14 residues. Trimming at V came to 6 bases and at J to 2 bases, leaving 4 bases not matched to a gene. CDR3 region: CASRKRGAQETQYF. As DNA, the CDR3 is TGTGCCAGCAGGAAGCGGGGGGCACAAGAGACCCAGTACTTC.